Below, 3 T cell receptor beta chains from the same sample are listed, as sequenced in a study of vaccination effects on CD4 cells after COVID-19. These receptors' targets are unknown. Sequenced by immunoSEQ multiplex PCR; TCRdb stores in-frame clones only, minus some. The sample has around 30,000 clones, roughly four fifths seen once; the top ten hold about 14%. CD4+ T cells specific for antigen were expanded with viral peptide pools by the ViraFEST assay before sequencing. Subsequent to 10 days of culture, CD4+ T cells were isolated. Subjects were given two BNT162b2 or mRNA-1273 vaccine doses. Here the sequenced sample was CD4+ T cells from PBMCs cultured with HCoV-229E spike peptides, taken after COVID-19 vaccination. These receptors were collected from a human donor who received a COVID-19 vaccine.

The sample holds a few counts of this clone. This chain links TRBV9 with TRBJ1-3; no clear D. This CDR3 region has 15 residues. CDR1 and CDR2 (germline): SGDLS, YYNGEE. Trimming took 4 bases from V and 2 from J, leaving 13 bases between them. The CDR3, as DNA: TGTGCCAGCAGCCAGGTTTGGGGTACTGGAAACACCATATATTTT. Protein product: CASSQVWGTGNTIYF. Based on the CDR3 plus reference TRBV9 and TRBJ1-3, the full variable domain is DSGVTQTPKHLITATGQRVTLRCSPRSGDLSVYWYQQSLDQGLQFLIQYYNGEERAKGNILERFSAQQFPDLHSELNLSSLELGDSALYFCASSQVWGTGNTIYFGEGSWLTVV.

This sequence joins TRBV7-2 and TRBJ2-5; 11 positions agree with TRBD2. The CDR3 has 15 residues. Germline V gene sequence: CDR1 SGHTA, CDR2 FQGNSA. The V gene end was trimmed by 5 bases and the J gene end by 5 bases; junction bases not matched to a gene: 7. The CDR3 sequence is CASSITSGGGETQYF. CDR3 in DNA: TGTGCCAGCAGCATAACTAGCGGGGGCGGGGAGACCCAGTACTTC.

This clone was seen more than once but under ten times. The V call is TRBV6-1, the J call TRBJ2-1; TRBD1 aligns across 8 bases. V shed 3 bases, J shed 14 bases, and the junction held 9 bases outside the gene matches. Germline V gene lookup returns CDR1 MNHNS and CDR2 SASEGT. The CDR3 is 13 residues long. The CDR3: CASSDPDRVGKFF. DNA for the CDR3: TGTGCCAGCAGTGACCCGGACAGGGTTGGAAAGTTCTTC.